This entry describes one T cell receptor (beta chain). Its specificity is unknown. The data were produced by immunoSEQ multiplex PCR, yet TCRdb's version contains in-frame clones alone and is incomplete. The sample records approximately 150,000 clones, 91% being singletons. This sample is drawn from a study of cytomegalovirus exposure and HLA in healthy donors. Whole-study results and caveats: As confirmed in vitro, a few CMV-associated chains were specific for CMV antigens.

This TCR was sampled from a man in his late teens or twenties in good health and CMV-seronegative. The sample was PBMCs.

The CDR3 nucleotides read TGTGCCAGCTCACCCCTGACAGGCACAACTAATGAAAAACTGTTTTTT. This encodes CASSPLTGTTNEKLFF. This chain links TRBV18 with TRBJ1-4, with a weak D call TRBD1 (6 bases). Trimming cost V 3 bases and J 0 bases, with 11 bases left between them. Germline CDR1 and CDR2: KGHSH and LQKENI. CDR3 length: 16 amino acids.